Following are 30 T cell receptor beta chains from one sample sequenced in a study of spatial heterogeneity in lung cancer. Time point specified: sample taken at primary tumor resection. Whole RNA, which was extracted from tumor, nontumor lung tissue or frozen PBMC, was sequenced without any cell sorting. One entry per CDR3 protein, called by TCRdb with MiXCR from the 5' RACE reads. The sample holds tens of thousands of distinct CDR3 sequences, less than 10% seen once. Sequencing used PBMCs, obtained at surgery. The receptors stem from a female donor with early-stage non-small cell lung cancer.

There are many counts of this clonotype. The chain joins TRBV6-5 to TRBJ2-1, with D perhaps TRBD2 (5 bases). V gave up 3 bases and J gave up 6 bases, with 12 bases separating them. Germline V gene lookup returns CDR1 MNHEY and CDR2 SVGAGI. CDR3 size: 14 residues. In DNA form, the CDR3 reads TGTGCCAGCAGTTATGTGCGGGCAGCCAATGAGCAGTTCTTC. Translated, it gives CASSYVRAANEQFF.

This clonotype was recorded many times. The V and J genes are TRBV11-1 and TRBJ2-7; D perhaps matches TRBD1 (6 bases). With 5 bases removed from V and 7 bases from J, the gap between germline ends came to 18 bases. Germline CDR1 and CDR2: SGHAT and FQDESV (reference sequence). The CDR3 spans 14 residues. Here the CDR3 reads CASSAGGPPKEQYF. For the CDR3, the DNA is TGTGCCAGCAGCGCTGGGGGCCCCCCTAAGGAGCAGTACTTC.

This clonotype was seen only a few times. In DNA form, the CDR3 reads TGTGCCAGCAGTTACCAGGACGGGACTAATGAAAAACTGTTTTTT. It specifies CASSYQDGTNEKLFF. The chain has TRBV6-5 and TRBJ1-4, with unresolved D. This CDR3 is 15 amino acids long. Trimming took 2 bases from V and 2 from J, leaving 9 bases between them. The germline gives CDR1 MNHEY, CDR2 SVGAGI.

The rearrangement links TRBV20-1 to TRBJ2-1; 7 bases agree with TRBD2. This CDR3 is built from 13 residues. Unmatched junction bases numbered 9, after V lost 6 bases and J lost 7 bases. The germline gives CDR1 DFQATT, CDR2 SNEGSKA (reference sequence). The CDR3 loop is CSARTSVKNEQFF. CDR3 DNA sequence: TGCAGTGCCCGGACTAGTGTGAAGAATGAGCAGTTCTTC.

This clonotype was counted at least ten times. The chain recombines TRBV11-2 with TRBJ1-1; D perhaps matches TRBD1 (6 bases). The CDR3 loop spans 14 amino acids. Trimming removed 3 bases at V and 1 base at J, with 9 bases between. Germline CDR1 and CDR2: SGHAT and FQNNGV. The CDR3 bases are TGTGCCAGCAGCTTGGGGGCATCGAACACTGAAGCTTTCTTT. Its protein product is CASSLGASNTEAFF.

This clonotype has a count of ten or more. The chain carries TRBV3-1 and TRBJ1-2; D unclear. Germline loops: CDR1 LGHDT, CDR2 YNNKEL (reference sequence). Trimming stripped 4 bases from V and 4 bases from J, with 7 bases between. This CDR3 has 12 amino acids. The CDR3 DNA sequence: TGTGCCAGCAGCCGGAAAGGCTATGGCTACACCTTC. It specifies CASSRKGYGYTF. The full variable domain, rest sourced from reference TRBV3-1 and TRBJ1-2, is DTAVSQTPKYLVTQMGNDKSIKCEQNLGHDTMYWYKQDSKKFLKIMFSYNNKELIINETVPNRFSPKSPDKAHLNLHINSLELGDSAVYFCASSRKGYGYTFGSGTRLTVV.

This clonotype has a handful of counts. V and J are TRBV3-1 and TRBJ2-1; 8 bases map to TRBD2. This CDR3 comprises 15 residues. V shed 2 bases and J 7 bases; nucleotides not matched to a gene: 7. Germline V gene lookup returns CDR1 LGHDT and CDR2 YNNKEL (reference sequence). The CDR3 protein is CASSQTRTSRNEQFF. CDR3 nucleotide sequence: TGTGCCAGCAGCCAAACCCGGACTAGCAGGAATGAGCAGTTCTTC.

At least ten counts were recorded for this clonotype. The V gene is TRBV28, the J gene TRBJ2-3; TRBD2 matches 7 bases. The CDR3 spans 15 residues. Germline trimming cut 5 bases from V and 1 base from J; bases unmatched to any gene: 6. Germline lookup yields CDR1 MDHEN and CDR2 SYDVKM. CDR3 in DNA: TGTGCCAGCAGTCTCCCTAGCGGAGGCACAGATACGCAGTATTTT. It specifies CASSLPSGGTDTQYF. Using reference TRBV28 and TRBJ2-3 for the parts outside the CDR3, the full variable domain is DVKVTQSSRYLVKRTGEKVFLECVQDMDHENMFWYRQDPGLGLRLIYFSYDVKMKEKGDIPEGYSVSREKKERFSLILESASTNQTSMYLCASSLPSGGTDTQYFGPGTRLTVL.

The rearrangement uses TRBV7-2 and TRBJ1-5; possible D gene TRBD1, 6 bases. The CDR3 length is 14 residues. The V end was cut by 7 bases, the J end by 3 bases, with 13 bases between. Germline-derived CDR1 and CDR2 are SGHTA and FQGNSA. The CDR3 DNA follows: TGTGCCAGCAACAGAGGGGGGACCAATCAGCCCCAGCATTTT. This encodes CASNRGGTNQPQHF.

The chain links TRBV2 to TRBJ1-1; 7 bases align to TRBD1. V shed 6 bases and J 0 bases; nucleotides not matched to a gene: 4. This CDR3 is 14 amino acids long. From germline, CDR1 is SNHLY and CDR2 FYNNEI. The CDR3 bases are TGTGCCAGCAGCCAGGGGGAGATGAACACTGAAGCTTTCTTT. Translation: CASSQGEMNTEAFF.

This clonotype came up a few times. V is TRBV7-8 and J is TRBJ2-3; 8 bases align to TRBD1. The ends lost 3 bases at V and 4 bases at J; junction bases unmatched: 6. Germline V gene data show CDR1 as SGHVS and CDR2 as FQNEAQ. The CDR3 runs 15 residues. CDR3 in amino acids: CASSLRQGAADTQYF. CDR3 DNA: TGTGCCAGCAGCTTGAGGCAGGGGGCTGCAGATACGCAGTATTTT.

This clonotype turned up a few times. This chain uses TRBV28 with TRBJ1-2; D may be TRBD1 (5 bases). CDR3 length equals 17 residues. Deletions cut 10 bases from V and 2 bases from J, with 26 bases between. Germline V gene sequence: CDR1 MDHEN, CDR2 SYDVKM. Written as DNA, the CDR3 is TGTGCCACCCCCGAGAGTTCGGGGACCCAAGGGAACTATGGCTACACCTTC. This codes for CATPESSGTQGNYGYTF.

This clonotype was seen a few times. The V call is TRBV27, the J call TRBJ2-7, with 7 bases lining up with TRBD2. Per germline, CDR1 MNHEY and CDR2 SMNVEV (reference sequence). Trimming at V came to 0 bases and at J to 4 bases, leaving 9 bases not matched to a gene. The CDR3 runs 16 residues. CDR3 region: CASSLSMGDYTYEQYF. As DNA, the CDR3 is TGTGCCAGCAGTTTATCCATGGGGGACTATACATACGAGCAGTACTTC.

The chain has TRBV5-6 and TRBJ2-7; TRBD1 is a possible D gene (5 bases). CDR1 and CDR2 from the germline V gene are SGHDT and YYEEEE. The CDR3 is made up of 14 amino acids. Trimming left V 1 base short and J 3 bases short, with 11 bases between. The CDR3 bases are TGTGCCAGCAGCTTGTCCAGGGCCGGCTACGAGCAGTACTTC. Translated, it gives CASSLSRAGYEQYF.

The chain recombines TRBV28 with TRBJ1-6; no clear D gene. The germline CDR1 and CDR2 sequences are MDHEN and SYDVKM. The CDR3 is made up of 11 amino acids. V was clipped by 3 bases and J by 10 bases, with 4 bases between them. The DNA of the CDR3 is TGTGCCAGCAGTTTTACCTCACCCCTCCACTTT. Amino acid sequence: CASSFTSPLHF. The complete variable domain, with remaining parts taken from reference TRBV28 and TRBJ1-6, reads DVKVTQSSRYLVKRTGEKVFLECVQDMDHENMFWYRQDPGLGLRLIYFSYDVKMKEKGDIPEGYSVSREKKERFSLILESASTNQTSMYLCASSFTSPLHFGNGTRLTVT.

In its sample, this clonotype was seen many times. The rearrangement joins TRBV7-9 to TRBJ2-5; D is unresolved. Germline CDR1 SEHNR, CDR2 FQNEAQ (reference sequence). The CDR3 runs 12 residues. Deletions cut 6 bases from V and 5 bases from J, with 10 bases between. Here the CDR3 DNA reads TGTGCCAGCAGGAGTCCCGGGGAGACCCAGTACTTC. This sequence encodes CASRSPGETQYF.

The rearrangement links TRBV6-5 to TRBJ1-4; weak D call: TRBD1 (6 bases). This CDR3 is 15 amino acids long. Per germline, CDR1 MNHEY and CDR2 SVGAGI. V was pared by 2 bases and J by 4 bases, with 11 bases between. The CDR3 here is CASSYIGQYNEKLFF. The DNA of the CDR3 is TGTGCCAGCAGTTACATTGGACAGTATAATGAAAAACTGTTTTTT.

This clonotype was detected many times. The rearrangement links TRBV5-1 to TRBJ2-1; D is perhaps TRBD2 (5 bases). This CDR3 is 19 amino acids long. Trimming removed 3 bases at V and 0 bases at J, with 22 bases between. Germline values: CDR1 SGHRS, CDR2 YFSETQ. Written as DNA, the CDR3 is TGCGCCAGCAGCTCCCCTTTGGAGGTGCCGTATGGCTCCTACAATGAGCAGTTCTTC. This translates into CASSSPLEVPYGSYNEQFF.

The chain employs TRBV6-1 and TRBJ2-3; a possible D gene is TRBD2 (6 bases). Per the germline V gene, CDR1 is MNHNS and CDR2 is SASEGT. V gave up 8 bases and J gave up 4 bases, with 13 bases separating them. The CDR3 has 13 residues. In DNA, the CDR3 is TGTGCCAGCGTCGTGGTAGCGGCAGATACGCAGTATTTT. Its protein product is CASVVVAADTQYF.

V usage is TRBV18 and J usage is TRBJ1-2, with D uncertain. This CDR3 spans 13 amino acids. V lost 1 base and J 2 bases, leaving 5 bases between the germline ends. In germline, CDR1 is KGHSH, CDR2 LQKENI. The CDR3: CASSPQKNYGYTF. DNA for the CDR3: TGTGCCAGCTCACCACAGAAAAACTATGGCTACACCTTC. The variable domain in full, with the rest retrieved from reference TRBV18 and TRBJ1-2, is NAGVMQNPRHLVRRRGQEARLRCSPMKGHSHVYWYRQLPEEGLKFMVYLQKENIIDESGMPKERFSAEFPKEGPSILRIQQVVRGDSAAYFCASSPQKNYGYTFGSGTRLTVV.

V and J are TRBV11-2 and TRBJ2-1; maybe TRBD2 (6 bases). Germline V lookup: CDR1 SGHAT, CDR2 FQNNGV. This CDR3 contains 17 residues. Trimming left V 5 bases short and J 5 bases short, with 22 bases between. CDR3 protein: CASSPKEGGAGDNEQFF. The CDR3 DNA reads as TGTGCCAGCAGCCCCAAGGAGGGCGGGGCCGGGGACAATGAGCAGTTCTTC.

This clonotype was found many times. The chain has TRBV24-1 and TRBJ2-1; 13 bases agree with TRBD2. Germline V lookup: CDR1 KGHDR, CDR2 SFDVKD. After removal of 3 bases from V and 5 bases from J, the junction contained 12 bases not matched to a gene. The CDR3 is 19 amino acids. DNA of the CDR3: TGTGCCACCAGTGATCTACCTGGAGCGGGACTAGCGGGACACAATGAGCAGTTCTTC. Translation: CATSDLPGAGLAGHNEQFF.

The V and J genes are TRBV19 and TRBJ1-5, with a tentative D call TRBD1 (6 bases). The V gene lost 5 bases and the J gene lost 6 bases, with 14 bases spanning the gap. The V gene's germline CDR1 is LNHDA and CDR2 SQIVND (reference sequence). The CDR3 is 14 amino acids. The CDR3 region has the DNA TGTGCCAGTAGTCCCGAGAGGGGGAGTCAGCCCCAGCATTTT. It translates to CASSPERGSQPQHF.

CDR3: CASSLEAPDRGHGYTF. In DNA form, the CDR3 reads TGCGCCAGCAGCTTGGAGGCCCCGGACAGGGGGCATGGCTACACCTTC. The chain has TRBV5-1 and TRBJ1-2; 11 bases align to TRBD1. V lost 0 bases to trimming and J lost 6 bases; unmatched junction nucleotides: 7. The length of the CDR3 is 16 residues. Germline CDR1 and CDR2: SGHRS and YFSETQ.

This clonotype has a handful of counts. The V call is TRBV5-1, the J call TRBJ2-2; 7 nucleotides align to TRBD2. Trimming cost V 2 bases and J 5 bases; bases outside gene matches: 3. The CDR3 has 14 residues. The germline V gene encodes CDR1 SGHRS and CDR2 YFSETQ. The CDR3 DNA reads TGCGCCAGCAGCTTAGCGGGGCGGACCGGGGAGCTGTTTTTT. As protein: CASSLAGRTGELFF.

This chain links TRBV20-1 with TRBJ1-5, with D unresolved. Germline CDR1 DFQATT, CDR2 SNEGSKA (reference sequence). V lost 4 bases, J lost 0 bases, and 19 bases lay in between. There are 17 residues in the CDR3. The CDR3, as DNA: TGCAGTGCTATCACAAATCTTTTCCTTTATAGCAATCAGCCCCAGCATTTT. Protein: CSAITNLFLYSNQPQHF.

This clonotype was seen many times. The chain couples TRBV2 to TRBJ1-5; 8 positions match TRBD1. CDR1 is SNHLY and CDR2 is FYNNEI in the germline V gene. This CDR3 spans 13 amino acids. The V gene end was trimmed by 9 bases and the J gene end by 0 bases; junction bases not matched to a gene: 1. The DNA of the CDR3 is TGTGCCAGTGACAGGGGTAGCAATCAGCCCCAGCATTTT. Amino acids: CASDRGSNQPQHF.

The V call is TRBV20-1, the J call TRBJ2-3; the match to TRBD2 covers 12 bases. The CDR3 is made up of 16 amino acids. From germline, CDR1 is DFQATT and CDR2 SNEGSKA (reference sequence). Trimming removed 0 bases from V and 5 bases from J; junction bases left unmatched: 6. CDR3 protein: CSARDLAGGPGDTQYF. The CDR3 DNA follows: TGCAGTGCTAGAGACCTAGCGGGGGGGCCTGGAGATACGCAGTATTTT.

This clonotype was seen many times. J is TRBJ1-2 and V is TRBV5-1; 8 positions match TRBD1. This CDR3 comprises 14 residues. J lost 8 bases, V lost 0 bases, and 6 bases had no gene match. The germline V gene encodes CDR1 SGHRS and CDR2 YFSETQ. CDR3 in DNA: TGCGCCAGCAGCTTGGAGGACAGGGCAGAGGGCTACACCTTC. Amino acids: CASSLEDRAEGYTF.

This chain connects TRBV20-1 to TRBJ2-7; 8 nucleotides line up with TRBD1. Looked up from germline, CDR1 is DFQATT and CDR2 is SNEGSKA (reference sequence). The CDR3 spans 14 residues. Losses at the gene ends were 5 bases for V and 3 bases for J; bases not matched to a gene: 9. The CDR3 protein is CSAPPETGVYEQYF. The DNA for the CDR3 is TGCAGTGCTCCCCCAGAGACAGGGGTCTACGAGCAGTACTTC.